One and the same sample provided the 16 T cell receptor beta chains below, sequenced in a study of blood T cell repertoires in COVID-19. TCRdb keeps only in-frame clones here, not all; method: immunoSEQ multiplex PCR. Here the sample spans about 120,000 clones, 85% to 90% being singletons. The sequenced sample consisted of peripheral blood. The receptors originated from a man in his 70s with active or convalescent COVID-19.

V is TRBV28 and J is TRBJ2-1; D may be TRBD1 (7 bases). CDR1 and CDR2 from the germline V gene are MDHEN and SYDVKM. CDR3 length equals 12 residues. Deletions cut 10 bases from V and 8 bases from J, with 15 bases between. The CDR3 reads CATLTGEDEQFF. CDR3 nucleotides: TGTGCCACCCTTACAGGGGAGGATGAGCAGTTCTTC.

Only one count was recorded for this clone. The chain couples TRBV24-1 to TRBJ2-7, with 8 bases that match TRBD1. The CDR3 totals 14 residues. V lost 3 bases to trimming and J lost 2 bases; unmatched junction nucleotides: 2. CDR1 KGHDR and CDR2 SFDVKD come from the germline V gene. The CDR3 sequence is CATSDQGAPYEQYF. The DNA for the CDR3 is TGTGCCACCAGTGATCAGGGGGCCCCCTACGAGCAGTACTTC.

The chain carries TRBV27 and TRBJ2-7, with 8 positions matching TRBD1. This CDR3 has 15 residues. V shed 5 bases and J 2 bases; nucleotides not matched to a gene: 8. Per the germline V gene, CDR1 is MNHEY and CDR2 is SMNVEV (reference sequence). The CDR3 nucleotides read TGTGCCAGCAGTCAAACGACAGGGGATCCCTACGAGCAGTACTTC. It yields the protein CASSQTTGDPYEQYF.

The CDR3 here is CASRVQSMNTEAFF. CDR3 nucleotide sequence: TGTGCCAGCAGGGTACAGAGTATGAACACTGAAGCTTTCTTT. The genes are TRBV28 and TRBJ1-1; no firm D call. The V gene's germline CDR1 is MDHEN and CDR2 SYDVKM. Trimming cost V 6 bases and J 0 bases, with 11 bases left between them. There are 14 residues in the CDR3.

The count of this clone is one. The chain recombines TRBV5-1 with TRBJ1-1, with 9 bases that match TRBD1. The length of the CDR3 is 15 residues. The V and J ends lost 5 bases and 0 bases, in that order; junction bases with no gene match: 5. Per germline, CDR1 SGHRS and CDR2 YFSETQ. This CDR3 is CASRNGQGMNTEAFF. The CDR3 DNA follows: TGCGCCAGCAGGAATGGACAGGGGATGAACACTGAAGCTTTCTTT.

The rearrangement uses TRBV6-5 and TRBJ1-2; 7 nucleotides agree with TRBD1. Germline V CDR1 and CDR2: MNHEY, SVGAGI. After removal of 10 bases from V and 3 bases from J, the junction contained 8 bases not matched to a gene. CDR3 length: 13 amino acids. The CDR3 nucleotides are TGTGCCATGGAGGGGGCAACGGACTATGGCTACACCTTC. Protein product: CAMEGATDYGYTF.

The J gene is TRBJ2-5, the V gene TRBV6-6; a possible D gene is TRBD2 (6 bases). Germline CDR1 and CDR2: MNHNY and SVGAGI (reference sequence). The length of the CDR3 is 14 residues. V dropped 8 bases and J dropped 1 base, with 14 bases sitting between them. The chain's CDR3 is CASSSAGSQETQYF. The CDR3 coding sequence is TGTGCCAGCTCCTCGGCGGGGAGCCAAGAGACCCAGTACTTC.

Details on this clone: The junction departs from germline at one end; a sequencing error may be responsible. The CDR3 DNA reads TGTGCCAGCAGGGAAGACAGCTCTAATGAAAAACTGTTTTTT. Translating it yields CASREDSSNEKLFF. The chain is built from TRBV2 and TRBJ1-4; perhaps TRBD1 as D (5 bases). This CDR3 spans 14 amino acids. Germline assignment: CDR1 SNHLY and CDR2 FYNNEI.

The rearrangement uses TRBV2 and TRBJ1-4; 8 bases are a match to TRBD1. CDR1 and CDR2 from the germline V gene are SNHLY and FYNNEI. The J segment lost 7 bases and the V segment lost 6 bases, leaving 10 bases of the junction unmatched. CDR3 size: 15 residues. The CDR3 region is CASRGDGRGLEKLFF. DNA for the CDR3: TGTGCCAGCAGGGGGGACGGCAGGGGGCTTGAAAAACTGTTTTTT.

This chain links TRBV7-2 with TRBJ2-3; D unresolved. CDR1 and CDR2 (germline): SGHTA, FQGNSA. V shed 1 base and J shed 1 base, with 12 bases lying between them. The CDR3 is 16 amino acids. The CDR3 nucleotides are TGTGCCAGCAGCTTAGGTATCGGTTTGGGCACAGATACGCAGTATTTT. Amino acid sequence: CASSLGIGLGTDTQYF.

The V gene is TRBV5-1, the J gene TRBJ1-1, with D unresolved. CDR1 is SGHRS and CDR2 is YFSETQ in the germline V gene. V lost 5 bases and J lost 11, with 19 bases in between. The CDR3 consists of 13 residues. CDR3 protein: CASRDLLWEDAFF. DNA of the CDR3: TGCGCCAGCAGAGATCTCCTTTGGGAGGATGCTTTCTTT.

The chain employs TRBV12-5 and TRBJ1-1; D is uncertain. V was trimmed by 7 bases and J by 6 bases, leaving 9 bases between them. CDR1 LGHNT and CDR2 FRNRAP come from the germline V gene. The length of the CDR3 is 11 residues. The CDR3 nucleotides are TGTGCTAGTGCCAACATGGCTGAAGCTTTCTTT. This gives the protein CASANMAEAFF. Variable domain in full (rest from reference TRBV12-5 and TRBJ1-1): DARVTQTPRHKVTEMGQEVTMRCQPILGHNTVFWYRQTMMQGLELLAYFRNRAPLDDSGMPKDRFSAEMPDATLATLKIQPSEPRDSAVYFCASANMAEAFFGQGTRLTVV.

This clone is a singleton in its sample. The V and J genes are TRBV6-6 and TRBJ2-4; D perhaps matches TRBD1 (5 bases). V was trimmed by 8 bases and J by 0 bases, leaving 11 bases between them. The CDR3 runs 14 residues. Germline V gene lookup returns CDR1 MNHNY and CDR2 SVGAGI (reference sequence). CDR3 loop: CASDSTGAKNIQYF. In DNA form, the CDR3 reads TGTGCCAGCGACAGCACCGGAGCCAAAAACATTCAGTACTTC.

The chain uses TRBV19 and TRBJ1-1, with D hard to call. Looked up from germline, CDR1 is LNHDA and CDR2 is SQIVND (reference sequence). The V end lost 10 bases, the J end lost 1 base, and 13 bases lay between the germline ends. The CDR3 runs to 13 residues. DNA for the CDR3: TGTGCCACTAGATCGGAGGCGAACACTGAAGCTTTCTTT. Amino acids: CATRSEANTEAFF.

This chain connects TRBV11-2 to TRBJ1-2, with D perhaps matching TRBD1 (6 bases). The CDR3 contains 17 residues. Trimming removed 5 bases at V and 4 bases at J, with 23 bases between. The germline gives CDR1 SGHAT, CDR2 FQNNGV. The CDR3, as DNA: TGTGCCAGCAGCACCCTAGGATCGCAGGCCAGGGGCTATGGCTACACCTTC. Amino acids: CASSTLGSQARGYGYTF.

The chain is built from TRBV12-3 or TRBV12-4 and TRBJ1-3, with D maybe TRBD1 (6 bases). V shed 6 bases and J shed 9 bases, with 12 bases lying between them. The CDR3 length is 12 residues. In nucleotides, the CDR3 is TGTGCCAGCAGAGCTACAGGGAGCACCATATATTTT. Translation: CASRATGSTIYF.